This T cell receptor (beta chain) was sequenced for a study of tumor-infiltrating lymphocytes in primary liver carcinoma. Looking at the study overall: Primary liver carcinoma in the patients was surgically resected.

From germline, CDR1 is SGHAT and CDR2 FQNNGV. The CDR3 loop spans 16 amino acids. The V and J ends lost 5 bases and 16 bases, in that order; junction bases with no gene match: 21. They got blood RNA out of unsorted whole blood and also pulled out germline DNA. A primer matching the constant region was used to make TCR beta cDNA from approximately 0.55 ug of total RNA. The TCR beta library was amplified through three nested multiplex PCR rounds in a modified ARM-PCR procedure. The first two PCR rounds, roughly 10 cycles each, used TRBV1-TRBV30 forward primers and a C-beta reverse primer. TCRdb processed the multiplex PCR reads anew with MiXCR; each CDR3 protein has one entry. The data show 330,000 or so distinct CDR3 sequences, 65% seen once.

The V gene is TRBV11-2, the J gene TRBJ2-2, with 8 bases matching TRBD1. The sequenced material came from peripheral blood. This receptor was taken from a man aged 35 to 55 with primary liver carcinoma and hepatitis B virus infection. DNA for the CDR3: TGTGCCAGCAGCCTTCCCCGGACAGGGAACACCGGGGAACCGTTTTTT. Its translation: CASSLPRTGNTGEPFF.